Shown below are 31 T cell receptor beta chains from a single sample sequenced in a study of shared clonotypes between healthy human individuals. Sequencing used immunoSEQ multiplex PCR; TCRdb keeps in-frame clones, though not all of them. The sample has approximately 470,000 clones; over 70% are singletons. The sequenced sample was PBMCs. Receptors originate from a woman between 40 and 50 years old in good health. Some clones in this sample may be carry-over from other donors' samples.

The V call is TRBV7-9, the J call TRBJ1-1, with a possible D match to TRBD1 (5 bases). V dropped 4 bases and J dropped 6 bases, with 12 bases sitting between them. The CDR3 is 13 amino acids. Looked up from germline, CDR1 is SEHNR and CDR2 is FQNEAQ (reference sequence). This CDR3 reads CASSSREDSEAFF. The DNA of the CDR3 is TGTGCCAGCAGCTCCAGGGAAGACTCTGAAGCTTTCTTT.

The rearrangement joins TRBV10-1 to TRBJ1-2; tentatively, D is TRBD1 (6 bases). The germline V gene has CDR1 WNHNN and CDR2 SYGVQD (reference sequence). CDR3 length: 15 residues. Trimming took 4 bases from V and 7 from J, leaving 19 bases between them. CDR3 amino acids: CASSVSREGGGGYTF. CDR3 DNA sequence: TGCGCCAGCAGTGTATCCAGGGAAGGGGGGGGTGGCTACACCTTC.

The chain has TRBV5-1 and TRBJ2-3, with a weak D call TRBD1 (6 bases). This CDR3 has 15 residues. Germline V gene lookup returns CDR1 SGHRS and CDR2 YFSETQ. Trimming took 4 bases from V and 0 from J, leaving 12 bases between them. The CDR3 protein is CASSLWTASTDTQYF. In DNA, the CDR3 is TGCGCCAGCAGCCTATGGACAGCGAGCACAGATACGCAGTATTTT.

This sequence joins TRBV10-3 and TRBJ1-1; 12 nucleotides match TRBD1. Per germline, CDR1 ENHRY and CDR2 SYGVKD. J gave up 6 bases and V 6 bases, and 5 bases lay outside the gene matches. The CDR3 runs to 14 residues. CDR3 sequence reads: CAIRGDRGPAEAFF. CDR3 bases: TGTGCCATCAGGGGGGACAGGGGGCCCGCTGAAGCTTTCTTT.

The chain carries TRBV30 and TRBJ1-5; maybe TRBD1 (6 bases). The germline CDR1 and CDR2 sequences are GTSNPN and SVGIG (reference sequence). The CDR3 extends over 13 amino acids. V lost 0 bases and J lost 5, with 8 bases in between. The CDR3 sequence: CAWSVGGHQPQHF. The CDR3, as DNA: TGTGCCTGGAGTGTAGGGGGGCATCAGCCCCAGCATTTT.

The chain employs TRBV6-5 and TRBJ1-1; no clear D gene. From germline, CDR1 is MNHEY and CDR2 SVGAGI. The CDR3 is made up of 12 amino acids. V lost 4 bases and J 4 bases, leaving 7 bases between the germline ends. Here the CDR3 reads CASSFFGTEAFF. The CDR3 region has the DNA TGTGCCAGCAGTTTTTTTGGCACTGAAGCTTTCTTT.

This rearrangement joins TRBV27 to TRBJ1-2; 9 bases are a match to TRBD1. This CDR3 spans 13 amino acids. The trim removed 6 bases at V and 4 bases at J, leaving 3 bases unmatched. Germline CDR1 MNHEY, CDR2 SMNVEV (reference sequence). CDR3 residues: CASSMTGGYGYTF. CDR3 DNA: TGTGCCAGCAGCATGACAGGGGGCTATGGCTACACCTTC.

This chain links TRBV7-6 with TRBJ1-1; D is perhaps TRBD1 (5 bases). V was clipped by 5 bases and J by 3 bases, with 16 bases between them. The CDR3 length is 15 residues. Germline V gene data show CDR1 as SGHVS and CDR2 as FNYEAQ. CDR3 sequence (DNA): TGTGCCAGCAGCCTACGGACACTGGGGGACACTGAAGCTTTCTTT. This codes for CASSLRTLGDTEAFF.

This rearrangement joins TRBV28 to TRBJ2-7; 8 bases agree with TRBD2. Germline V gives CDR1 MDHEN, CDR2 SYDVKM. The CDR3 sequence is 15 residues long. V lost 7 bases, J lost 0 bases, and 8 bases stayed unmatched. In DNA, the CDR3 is TGTGCCAGCAAGGCGGGAGGAGTTACCTCCTACGAGCAGTACTTC. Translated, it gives CASKAGGVTSYEQYF. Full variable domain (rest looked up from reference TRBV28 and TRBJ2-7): DVKVTQSSRYLVKRTGEKVFLECVQDMDHENMFWYRQDPGLGLRLIYFSYDVKMKEKGDIPEGYSVSREKKERFSLILESASTNQTSMYLCASKAGGVTSYEQYFGPGTRLTVT.

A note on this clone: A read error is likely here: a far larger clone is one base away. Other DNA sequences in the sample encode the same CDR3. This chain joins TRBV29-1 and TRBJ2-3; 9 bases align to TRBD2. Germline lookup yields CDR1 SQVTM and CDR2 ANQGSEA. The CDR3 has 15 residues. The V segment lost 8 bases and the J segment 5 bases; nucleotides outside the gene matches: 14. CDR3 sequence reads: CSLPLVAGVLDTQYF. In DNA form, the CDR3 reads TGCAGCCTCCCATTGGTAGCGGGAGTTTTAGATACGCAGTATTTT.

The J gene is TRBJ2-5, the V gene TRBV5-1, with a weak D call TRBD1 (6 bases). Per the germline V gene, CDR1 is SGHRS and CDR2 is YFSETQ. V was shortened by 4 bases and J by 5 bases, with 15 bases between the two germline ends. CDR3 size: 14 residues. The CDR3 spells CASSKGQWGETQYF. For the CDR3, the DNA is TGCGCCAGCAGCAAAGGACAGTGGGGTGAGACCCAGTACTTC.

The CDR3 bases are TGTGCCAGCAGCTTAGGAGGGGGCATATTGGGAGAAAAACTGTTTTTT. Encoded protein: CASSLGGGILGEKLFF. The chain carries TRBV7-6 and TRBJ1-4; 7 bases align to TRBD1. Unmatched junction bases numbered 10, after V lost 1 base and J lost 8 bases. The CDR3 spans 16 residues. CDR1 SGHVS and CDR2 FNYEAQ come from the germline V gene.

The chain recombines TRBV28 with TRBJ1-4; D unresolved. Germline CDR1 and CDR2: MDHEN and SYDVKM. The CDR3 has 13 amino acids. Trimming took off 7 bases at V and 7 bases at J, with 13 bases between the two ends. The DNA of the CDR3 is TGTGCCAGCAACCCCCCCCAGGTTGAAAAACTGTTTTTT. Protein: CASNPPQVEKLFF.

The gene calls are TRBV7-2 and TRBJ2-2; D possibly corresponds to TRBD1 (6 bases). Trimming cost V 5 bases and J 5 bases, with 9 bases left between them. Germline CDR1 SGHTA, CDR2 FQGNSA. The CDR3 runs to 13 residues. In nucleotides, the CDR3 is TGTGCCAGCAGCCGAGACAGGACCGGGGAGCTGTTTTTT. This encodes CASSRDRTGELFF.

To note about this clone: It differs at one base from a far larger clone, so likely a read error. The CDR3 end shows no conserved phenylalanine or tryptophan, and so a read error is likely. CDR3 nucleotides: TGTGCCAGCCGCCGGGACAGGGGGCTCTACGAGCAGTACCTC. Protein sequence: CASRRDRGLYEQYL. The chain uses TRBV6-1 and TRBJ2-7; 12 nucleotides match TRBD1. V shed 8 bases and J 3 bases; nucleotides not matched to a gene: 5. Germline loops: CDR1 MNHNS, CDR2 SASEGT. The CDR3 has 14 residues.

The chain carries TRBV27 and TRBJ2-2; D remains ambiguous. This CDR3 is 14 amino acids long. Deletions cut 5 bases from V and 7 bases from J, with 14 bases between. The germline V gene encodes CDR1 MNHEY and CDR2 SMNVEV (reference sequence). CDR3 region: CASSGQVQGGELFF. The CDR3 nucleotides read TGTGCCAGCAGTGGGCAGGTTCAAGGCGGGGAGCTGTTTTTT.

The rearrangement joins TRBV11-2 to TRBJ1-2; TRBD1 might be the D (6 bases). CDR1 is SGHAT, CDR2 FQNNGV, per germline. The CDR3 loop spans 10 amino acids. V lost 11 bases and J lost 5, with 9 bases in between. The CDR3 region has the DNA TGTGCCGGGAGGGGGTATGGCTACACCTTC. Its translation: CAGRGYGYTF. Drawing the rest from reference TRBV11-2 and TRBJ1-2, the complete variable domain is EAGVAQSPRYKIIEKRQSVAFWCNPISGHATLYWYQQILGQGPKLLIQFQNNGVVDDSQLPKDRFSAERLKGVDSTLKIQPAKLEDSAVYLCAGRGYGYTFGSGTRLTVV.

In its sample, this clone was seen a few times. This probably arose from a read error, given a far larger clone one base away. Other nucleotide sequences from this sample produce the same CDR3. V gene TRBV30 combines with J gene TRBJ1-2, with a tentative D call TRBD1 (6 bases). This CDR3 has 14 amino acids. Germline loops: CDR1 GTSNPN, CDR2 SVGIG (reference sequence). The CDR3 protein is CAWGGPRTKAGYTF. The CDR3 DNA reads TGTGCCTGGGGGGGGCCGAGGACAAAGGCTGGCTACACATTC.

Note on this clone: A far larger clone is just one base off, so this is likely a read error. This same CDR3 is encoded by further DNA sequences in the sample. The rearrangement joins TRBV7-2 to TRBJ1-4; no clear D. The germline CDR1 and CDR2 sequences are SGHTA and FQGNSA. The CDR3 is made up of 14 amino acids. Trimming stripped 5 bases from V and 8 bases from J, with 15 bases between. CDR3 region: CASSDTLGDEKLFF. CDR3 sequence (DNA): TGTGCCAGCAGCGATACTTTAGGTGACGAAAAACTGTTTTTT.

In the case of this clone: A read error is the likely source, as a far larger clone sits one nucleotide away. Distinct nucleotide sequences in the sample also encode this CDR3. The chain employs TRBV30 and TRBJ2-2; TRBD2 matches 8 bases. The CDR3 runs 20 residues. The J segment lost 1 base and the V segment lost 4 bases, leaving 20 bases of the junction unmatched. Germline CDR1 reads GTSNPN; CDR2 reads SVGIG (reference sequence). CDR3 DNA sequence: TGTGCCTGGACAATGCGGGGGAAACTAGCGGAGCCGCTGAACACCGGGGAGCTGTTTTTT. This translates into CAWTMRGKLAEPLNTGELFF. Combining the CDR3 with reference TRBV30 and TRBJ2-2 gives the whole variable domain SQTIHQWPATLVQPVGSPLSLECTVEGTSNPNLYWYRQAAGRGLQLLFYSVGIGQISSEVPQNLSASRPQDRQFILSSKKLLLSDSGFYLCAWTMRGKLAEPLNTGELFFGEGSRLTVL.

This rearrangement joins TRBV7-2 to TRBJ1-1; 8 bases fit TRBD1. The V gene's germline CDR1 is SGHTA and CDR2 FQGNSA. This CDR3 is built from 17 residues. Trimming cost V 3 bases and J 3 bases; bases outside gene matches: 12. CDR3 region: CASSFAGQGAGYTEAFF. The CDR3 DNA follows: TGTGCCAGCAGCTTTGCTGGTCAGGGGGCCGGGTACACTGAAGCTTTCTTT.

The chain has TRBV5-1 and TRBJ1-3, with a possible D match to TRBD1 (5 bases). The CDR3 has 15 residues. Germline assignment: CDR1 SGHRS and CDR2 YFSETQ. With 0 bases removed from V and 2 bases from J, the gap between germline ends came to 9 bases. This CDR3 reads CASSLAGTAGNTIYF. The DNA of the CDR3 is TGCGCCAGCAGCTTGGCGGGGACTGCTGGAAACACCATATATTTT.

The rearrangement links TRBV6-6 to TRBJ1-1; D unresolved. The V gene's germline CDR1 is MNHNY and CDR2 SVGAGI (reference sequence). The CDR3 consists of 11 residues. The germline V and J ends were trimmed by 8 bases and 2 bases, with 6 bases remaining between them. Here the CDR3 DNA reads TGTGCCAGCCGGGTAAACACTGAAGCTTTCTTT. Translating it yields CASRVNTEAFF.

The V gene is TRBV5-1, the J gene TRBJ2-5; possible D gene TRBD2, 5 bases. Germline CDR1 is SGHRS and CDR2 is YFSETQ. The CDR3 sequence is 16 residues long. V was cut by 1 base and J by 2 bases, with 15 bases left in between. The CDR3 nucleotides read TGCGCCAGCAGCTTGTCAACGGGTCGGGGACAAGAGACCCAGTACTTC. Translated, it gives CASSLSTGRGQETQYF.

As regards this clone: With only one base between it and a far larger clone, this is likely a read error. CDR3 sequence (DNA): TGTGTCAGCAGTGCGGGGACAGGGGCCCTGTTTGAAGCTTTCTTT. Its protein product is CVSSAGTGALFEAFF. V and J are TRBV6-1 and TRBJ1-1; 10 nucleotides agree with TRBD1. CDR3 size: 15 residues. Germline CDR1 is MNHNS and CDR2 is SASEGT.

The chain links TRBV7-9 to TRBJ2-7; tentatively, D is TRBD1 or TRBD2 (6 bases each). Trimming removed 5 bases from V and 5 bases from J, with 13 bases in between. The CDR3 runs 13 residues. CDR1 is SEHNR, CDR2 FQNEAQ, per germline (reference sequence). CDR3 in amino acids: CASSPRGPHEQYF. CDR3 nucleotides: TGTGCCAGCAGCCCCCGGGGGCCCCACGAGCAGTACTTC.

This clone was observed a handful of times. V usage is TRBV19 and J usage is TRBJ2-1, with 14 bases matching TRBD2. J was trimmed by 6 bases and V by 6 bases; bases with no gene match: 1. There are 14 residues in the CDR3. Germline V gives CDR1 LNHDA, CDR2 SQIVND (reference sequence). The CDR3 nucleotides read TGTGCCAGTAGCGGGACTAGCGGGAGCAATGAGCAGTTCTTC. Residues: CASSGTSGSNEQFF.

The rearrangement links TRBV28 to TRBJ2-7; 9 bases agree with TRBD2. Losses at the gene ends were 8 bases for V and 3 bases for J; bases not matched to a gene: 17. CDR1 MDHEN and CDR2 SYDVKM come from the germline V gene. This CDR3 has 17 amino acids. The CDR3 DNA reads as TGTGCCAGCTTAACCCCGTCAAGGAGCGGGAGGATCTACGAGCAGTACTTC. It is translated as CASLTPSRSGRIYEQYF.

Here the CDR3 reads CASSYSIAGTPHEQYF. As DNA, the CDR3 is TGTGCCAGCAGTTACTCGATAGCCGGGACACCCCACGAGCAGTACTTC. The genes are TRBV6-6 and TRBJ2-7, with a tentative D call TRBD1 (6 bases). Germline loops: CDR1 MNHNY, CDR2 SVGAGI (reference sequence). The ends were cut back, 0 bases at V and 5 bases at J, with 17 bases in the middle. CDR3 size: 16 residues.

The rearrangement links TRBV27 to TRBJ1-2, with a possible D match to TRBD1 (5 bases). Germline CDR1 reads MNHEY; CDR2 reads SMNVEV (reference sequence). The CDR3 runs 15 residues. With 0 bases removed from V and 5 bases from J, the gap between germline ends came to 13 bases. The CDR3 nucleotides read TGTGCCAGCAGTTTATCTGGGACGGGTTCTTATGGCTACACCTTC. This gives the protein CASSLSGTGSYGYTF.

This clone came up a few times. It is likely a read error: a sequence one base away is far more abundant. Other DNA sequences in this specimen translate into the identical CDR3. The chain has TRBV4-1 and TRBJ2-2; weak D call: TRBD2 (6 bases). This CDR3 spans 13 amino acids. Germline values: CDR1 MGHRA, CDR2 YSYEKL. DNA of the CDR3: TGCGCTAGCAGCCGGGGACTGTTCGGGGAGCTGTTTTTT. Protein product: CASSRGLFGELFF.